The 23 T cell receptor beta chains reported below all come from one sample, sequenced in a study of spatial heterogeneity in lung cancer. No antigen is known for these receptors. Time point: sample taken at primary tumor resection. Study findings and constraints: Tumor mutation counts were tracked by expanded intratumoral alpha and beta TCR counts.

MiXCR was run by TCRdb on the 5' RACE reads, yielding one entry per CDR3 protein. The top ten clones hold around 39% of a sample with approximately 13,000 distinct CDR3 sequences, 4.5% to 6.5% of them seen once. The starting material was lung tumor tissue, obtained at surgery. Source of these receptors: a male donor with early-stage non-small cell lung cancer.

The table lists this clonotype with many counts. The rearrangement links TRBV5-4 to TRBJ2-7; no definite D call. Germline V CDR1 and CDR2: SGHNT, YYREEE (reference sequence). V was shortened by 4 bases and J by 6 bases, with 14 bases between the two germline ends. The CDR3 has 13 residues. CDR3 in DNA: TGTGCCAGCAGCCTTGAGAACCTCTTCGAGCAGTACTTC. Its protein is CASSLENLFEQYF.

This rearrangement joins TRBV25-1 to TRBJ2-7; 7 nucleotides match TRBD1. J gave up 3 bases and V 4 bases, and 6 bases lay outside the gene matches. The germline V gene encodes CDR1 MGHDK and CDR2 SYGVNS. The CDR3 sequence is 14 residues long. The CDR3 protein is CASSGTWDSYEQYF. Written as DNA, the CDR3 is TGTGCCAGCAGTGGAACCTGGGACAGCTACGAGCAGTACTTC.

Many counts were recorded for this clonotype. The chain joins TRBV20-1 to TRBJ2-3; TRBD2 matches at 8 bases. From germline, CDR1 is DFQATT and CDR2 SNEGSKA (reference sequence). The CDR3 sequence is 14 residues long. V shed 3 bases and J 4 bases; nucleotides not matched to a gene: 6. The CDR3 is CSASGGARSDTQYF. CDR3 DNA sequence: TGCAGTGCTAGCGGGGGGGCCAGATCAGATACGCAGTATTTT.

This clonotype was seen ten or more times. V is TRBV6-2 or TRBV6-3 and J is TRBJ2-1; TRBD1 agrees at 10 bases. Trimming removed 7 bases from V and 9 bases from J; junction bases left unmatched: 9. This CDR3 contains 14 residues. Germline CDR1 MNHEY, CDR2 SVGEGT. CDR3 bases: TGTGCCAGCAAGACCGGGACAGGGGTTTTTGAGCAGTTCTTC. The encoded protein is CASKTGTGVFEQFF.

The sample holds many counts of this clonotype. The DNA of the CDR3 is TGTGCCAGCAGTTATCAGAGCCCGAATTCACCCCTCCACTTT. Protein: CASSYQSPNSPLHF. The chain combines TRBV6-6 with TRBJ1-6; D unclear. Trimming pared 3 bases from V and 7 bases from J, leaving 10 bases between. Germline-derived CDR1 and CDR2 are MNHNY and SVGAGI (reference sequence). CDR3 length equals 14 residues.

This clonotype came up many times. The rearrangement joins TRBV12-3 or TRBV12-4 to TRBJ2-3; a weak D match, TRBD2 (5 bases). The V end was cut by 8 bases, the J end by 2 bases, with 11 bases between. This CDR3 is built from 13 residues. Written as DNA, the CDR3 is TGTGCCAGCGGACTTCGATCCACAGATACGCAGTATTTT. It is translated as CASGLRSTDTQYF.

This clonotype was detected ten times or more. This rearrangement joins TRBV11-2 to TRBJ2-1, with D possibly matching TRBD2 (5 bases). V lost 2 bases, J lost 5 bases, and 16 bases lay in between. The germline V gene has CDR1 SGHAT and CDR2 FQNNGV. The length of the CDR3 is 16 residues. This CDR3 is CASSLKRSSWNNEQFF. The CDR3 coding sequence is TGTGCCAGCAGCTTAAAGAGATCTAGCTGGAACAATGAGCAGTTCTTC.

This clonotype was detected many times. The chain links TRBV7-9 to TRBJ2-3; D might be TRBD1 (5 bases). The CDR3 has 14 residues. Looked up from germline, CDR1 is SEHNR and CDR2 is FQNEAQ (reference sequence). V shed 3 bases and J shed 5 bases, with 12 bases lying between them. CDR3: CASSFRQRGDTQYF. CDR3 DNA: TGTGCCAGCAGCTTCAGACAGAGAGGAGATACGCAGTATTTT.

This clonotype was counted only a few times. This sequence joins TRBV7-2 and TRBJ1-1; no firm D call. V was clipped by 3 bases and J by 7 bases, with 12 bases between them. This CDR3 spans 13 amino acids. Germline V lookup: CDR1 SGHTA, CDR2 FQGNSA. CDR3: CASSLERLLEAFF. DNA for the CDR3: TGTGCCAGCAGCTTGGAACGACTTCTTGAAGCTTTCTTT.

This clonotype was recorded at least ten times. The chain uses TRBV27 and TRBJ2-1, with 9 bases matching TRBD2. Germline V gene data show CDR1 as MNHEY and CDR2 as SMNVEV (reference sequence). Germline trimming cut 1 base from V and 6 bases from J; bases unmatched to any gene: 13. The CDR3 runs to 18 residues. The CDR3 sequence is CASSLYGGGAIYSNEQFF. The CDR3 region has the DNA TGTGCCAGCAGTTTATATGGCGGGGGGGCTATCTATTCCAATGAGCAGTTCTTC.

This clonotype was recorded many times. The CDR3 region has the DNA TGTGCCAGCAGCGCAAACCCCGGGCTCTACGAGCAGTACGTC. Translating it yields CASSANPGLYEQYV. V is TRBV5-8 and J is TRBJ2-7; no firm D call. Germline V CDR1 and CDR2: SGHTS, YDEGEE. The length of the CDR3 is 14 residues. The V end lost 4 bases, the J end lost 3 bases, and 14 bases lay between the germline ends.

This clonotype occurred many times. This rearrangement joins TRBV6-5 to TRBJ2-5, with 8 bases aligning to TRBD1. The V gene end was trimmed by 6 bases and the J gene end by 0 bases; junction bases not matched to a gene: 12. The germline CDR1 and CDR2 sequences are MNHEY and SVGAGI. The CDR3 covers 17 residues. CDR3 sequence (DNA): TGTGCCAGCAGCCGTCAGTCCGGGACAGGCTACCAAGAGACCCAGTACTTC. Its protein product is CASSRQSGTGYQETQYF.

This clonotype was picked up many times. V is TRBV9 and J is TRBJ1-1; 8 bases line up with TRBD1. This CDR3 contains 15 residues. J was trimmed by 6 bases and V by 4 bases; bases with no gene match: 11. From germline, CDR1 is SGDLS and CDR2 YYNGEE. The CDR3 is CASSPRPDRAAEAFF. The DNA of the CDR3 is TGTGCCAGCAGCCCCCGGCCGGACAGGGCCGCTGAAGCTTTCTTT.

In this sample, this clonotype turned up many times. This chain connects TRBV7-9 to TRBJ2-7, with 8 bases that match TRBD1. In germline, CDR1 is SEHNR, CDR2 FQNEAQ (reference sequence). With V trimmed by 5 bases and J by 5 bases, 2 bases remained unmatched. The CDR3 runs 12 residues. The CDR3 region is CASSQTGDEQYV. DNA for the CDR3: TGTGCCAGCAGCCAGACAGGGGACGAGCAGTACGTC.

This clonotype was found many times. This chain connects TRBV10-3 to TRBJ2-3; 7 nucleotides agree with TRBD1. CDR3 length equals 14 residues. V was pared by 4 bases and J by 6 bases, with 7 bases of the junction left unmatched. Germline V gene data show CDR1 as ENHRY and CDR2 as SYGVKD. The CDR3 sequence is CAISATGTGDTQYF. The CDR3 DNA reads TGTGCCATCAGTGCGACAGGGACGGGGGATACGCAGTATTTT.

This clonotype was picked up many times. V usage is TRBV3-1 and J usage is TRBJ2-5; D gene uncertain. Trimming pared 4 bases from V and 4 bases from J, leaving 10 bases between. This CDR3 region has 13 residues. The germline V gene encodes CDR1 LGHDT and CDR2 YNNKEL (reference sequence). The CDR3 nucleotides read TGTGCCAGCAGCCTCCGAGCAGGAGAGACCCAGTACTTC. Residues: CASSLRAGETQYF.

The sample holds many counts of this clonotype. The V and J genes are TRBV12-3 or TRBV12-4 and TRBJ2-1, with unresolved D. V shed 1 base and J shed 7 bases, with 2 bases lying between them. The CDR3 is made up of 11 amino acids. CDR3 DNA: TGTGCCAGCAGTTTAGTTAATGAGCAGTTCTTC. It translates to CASSLVNEQFF.

This clonotype has a count of ten or more. The J gene is TRBJ1-1, the V gene TRBV12-3 or TRBV12-4; D perhaps matches TRBD1 (5 bases). There are 14 residues in the CDR3. The V end was cut by 4 bases, the J end by 4 bases, with 13 bases between. The CDR3 DNA is TGTGCCAGCAGTTCCCTCAGGGTTGGCACTGAAGCTTTCTTT. It yields the protein CASSSLRVGTEAFF.

This chain links TRBV5-1 with TRBJ2-3, with 7 bases that match TRBD2. The CDR3 extends over 15 amino acids. Germline values: CDR1 SGHRS, CDR2 YFSETQ. Trimming took 0 bases from V and 2 from J; bases not matched to a gene: 3. The CDR3 protein is CASSLDLAATDTQYF. CDR3 coding DNA: TGCGCCAGCAGCTTGGACCTAGCGGCCACAGATACGCAGTATTTT.

This clonotype has a handful of counts. This chain connects TRBV7-4 to TRBJ2-1; weak D call: TRBD1 (7 bases). The CDR3 spans 15 residues. In germline, CDR1 is SGHVT, CDR2 SQSDAQ. V lost 4 bases to trimming and J lost 9 bases, with 19 bases between them. The CDR3 spells CASSSGGPGMVEQFF. The CDR3 DNA sequence: TGTGCCAGCAGCTCAGGGGGGCCCGGGATGGTTGAGCAGTTCTTC.

This clonotype was found many times. The chain employs TRBV28 and TRBJ1-1; no clear D. The CDR3 has 12 residues. CDR1 is MDHEN, CDR2 SYDVKM, per germline. The V gene lost 10 bases and the J gene lost 5 bases, with 14 bases spanning the gap. The CDR3 spells CATILGRTEAFF. For the CDR3, the DNA is TGTGCCACCATCCTTGGGCGAACTGAAGCTTTCTTT.

This clonotype was observed at least ten times. The chain carries TRBV7-6 and TRBJ2-5; perhaps TRBD2 as D (7 bases). The V gene's germline CDR1 is SGHVS and CDR2 FNYEAQ. The CDR3 has 15 amino acids. V gave up 4 bases and J gave up 3 bases, with 15 bases separating them. CDR3 sequence (DNA): TGTGCCAGCAGCTCCCTAGAGGGGGGGGAAGAGACCCAGTACTTC. Its protein is CASSSLEGGEETQYF.

The chain combines TRBV27 with TRBJ2-7, with 11 bases identical to TRBD1. Germline CDR1 is MNHEY and CDR2 is SMNVEV (reference sequence). The CDR3 has 16 amino acids. V gave up 5 bases and J gave up 3 bases; unmatched junction bases: 9. This CDR3 reads CASSKSGTGGVYEQYF. The CDR3, as DNA: TGTGCCAGCAGTAAATCGGGGACAGGGGGTGTCTACGAGCAGTACTTC.